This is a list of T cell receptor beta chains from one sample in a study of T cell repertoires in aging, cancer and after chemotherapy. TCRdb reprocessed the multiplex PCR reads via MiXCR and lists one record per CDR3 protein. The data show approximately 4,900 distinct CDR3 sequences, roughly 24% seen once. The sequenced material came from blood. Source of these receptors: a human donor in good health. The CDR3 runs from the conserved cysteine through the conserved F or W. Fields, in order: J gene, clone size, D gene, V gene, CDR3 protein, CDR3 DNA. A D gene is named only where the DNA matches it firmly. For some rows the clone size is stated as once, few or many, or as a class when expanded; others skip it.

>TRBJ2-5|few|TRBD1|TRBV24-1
CATSEAGTGLQETQYF
TGTGCCACCAGTGAGGCCGGGACAGGACTACAAGAGACCCAGTACTTC
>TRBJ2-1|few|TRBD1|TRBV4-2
CASSQRDRPYNEQFF
TGTGCCAGCAGCCAAAGGGACAGGCCTTACAATGAGCAGTTCTTC
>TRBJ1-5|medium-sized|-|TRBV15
CATSRATRQQPQHF
TGTGCCACCAGCAGAGCTACACGTCAACAGCCCCAGCATTTT
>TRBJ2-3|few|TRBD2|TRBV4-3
CASSQELAGGTDTQYF
TGTGCCAGCAGCCAAGAACTAGCGGGGGGCACAGATACGCAGTATTTT
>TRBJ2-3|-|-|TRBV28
CASSFRGTRDTQYF
TGTGCCAGCAGTTTTAGGGGAACAAGAGATACGCAGTATTTT
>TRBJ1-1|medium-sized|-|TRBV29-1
CSVVVDTEAFF
TGCAGCGTTGTAGTGGACACTGAAGCTTTCTTT
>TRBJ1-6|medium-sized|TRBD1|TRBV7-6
CASSRTTGGESPLHF
TGTGCCAGCAGCCGGACGACAGGGGGAGAGTCACCCCTCCACTTT
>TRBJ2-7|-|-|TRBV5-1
CASSLDRAYEQYF
TGCGCCAGCAGCTTGGACAGGGCCTACGAGCAGTACTTC
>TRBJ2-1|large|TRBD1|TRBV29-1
CSVRDRGPYNEQFF
TGCAGCGTGCGGGACAGGGGTCCTTACAATGAGCAGTTCTTC
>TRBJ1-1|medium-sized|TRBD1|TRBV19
CASSISRGLRYTEAFF
TGTGCCAGTAGTATATCCAGGGGGTTGAGGTACACTGAAGCTTTCTTT
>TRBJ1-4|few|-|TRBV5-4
CASSLRGATGGGKLFF
TGTGCCAGCAGCTTGAGAGGGGCCACAGGAGGGGGAAAACTGTTTTTT
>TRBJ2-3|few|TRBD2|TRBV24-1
CATSDPLAEVTDTQYF
TGTGCCACCAGTGATCCGCTAGCGGAAGTCACAGATACGCAGTATTTT
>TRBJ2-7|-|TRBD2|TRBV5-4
CASTKQREPYEQYF
TGTGCCAGCACCAAACAGCGGGAGCCCTACGAGCAGTACTTC
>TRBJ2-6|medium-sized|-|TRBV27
CASSPRLAGANVLTF
TGTGCCAGCAGTCCCCGACTGGCTGGGGCCAACGTCCTGACTTTC
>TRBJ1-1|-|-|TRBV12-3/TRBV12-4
CASKRWGNTEAFF
TGTGCCAGCAAGCGATGGGGGAACACTGAAGCTTTCTTT
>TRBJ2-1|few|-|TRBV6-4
CASSLPHPRNSYNEQFF
TGTGCCAGCAGTCTACCTCACCCCAGGAATTCATACAATGAGCAGTTCTTC
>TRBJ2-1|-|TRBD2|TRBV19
CASSMGTSGRRGEQFF
TGTGCCAGTAGTATGGGGACTAGCGGGAGGAGGGGTGAGCAGTTCTTC
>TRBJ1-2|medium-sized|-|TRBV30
CAWSASYGYTF
TGTGCCTGGAGTGCAAGCTATGGCTACACCTTC
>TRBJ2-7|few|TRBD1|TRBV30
CAWRIRGQGEQYF
TGTGCCTGGAGGATCAGGGGGCAAGGCGAGCAGTACTTC
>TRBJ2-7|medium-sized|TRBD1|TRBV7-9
CASSPGTVYEQYF
TGTGCCAGCAGCCCAGGGACAGTCTACGAGCAGTACTTC
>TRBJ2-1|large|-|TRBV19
CASSIGPLEHNEQFF
TGTGCCAGTAGTATCGGACCCTTAGAACACAATGAGCAGTTCTTC
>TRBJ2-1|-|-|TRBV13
CASSLVQGGVGYNEQFF
TGTGCCAGCAGCTTAGTCCAGGGGGGGGTGGGCTACAATGAGCAGTTCTTC
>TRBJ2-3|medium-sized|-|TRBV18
CASSPPMGVQSGTDTQYF
TGTGCCAGCTCACCACCGATGGGGGTCCAGTCCGGCACAGATACGCAGTATTTT
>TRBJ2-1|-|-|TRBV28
CASSLPSEAYNEQFF
TGTGCCAGCAGTTTACCGTCGGAGGCCTACAATGAGCAGTTCTTC
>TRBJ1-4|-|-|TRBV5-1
CASSLSQGSNEKLFF
TGCGCCAGCAGCTTGAGCCAGGGGTCGAATGAAAAACTGTTTTTT
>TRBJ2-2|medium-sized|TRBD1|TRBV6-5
CASKLQGTNTGELFF
TGTGCCAGCAAGCTACAGGGGACCAATACCGGGGAGCTGTTTTTT
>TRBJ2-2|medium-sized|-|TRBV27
CASSLWDRTGELFF
TGTGCCAGCAGTTTATGGGACCGAACCGGGGAGCTGTTTTTT
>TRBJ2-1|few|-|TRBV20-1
CSATDSQHYNEQFF
TGCAGTGCCACCGACAGCCAACACTACAATGAGCAGTTCTTC
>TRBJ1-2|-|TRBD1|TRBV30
CAWGRGPYGYTF
TGTGCCTGGGGCAGGGGGCCCTATGGCTACACCTTC
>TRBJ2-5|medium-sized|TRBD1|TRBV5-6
CASSWDRRETQYF
TGTGCCAGCAGCTGGGACAGGAGAGAGACCCAGTACTTC
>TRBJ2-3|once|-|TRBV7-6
CASSPHSPTDTQYF
TGTGCCAGCAGCCCCCACTCCCCCACAGATACGCAGTATTTT
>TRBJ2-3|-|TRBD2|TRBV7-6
CASSQGLAGGRDTQYF
TGTGCCAGCAGCCAGGGACTAGCGGGGGGGCGAGATACGCAGTATTTT
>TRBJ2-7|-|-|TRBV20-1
CSASGQDETYEQYF
TGCAGTGCTAGCGGCCAGGACGAGACCTACGAGCAGTACTTC
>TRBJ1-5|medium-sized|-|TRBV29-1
CSVARDSNQPQHF
TGCAGCGTTGCCCGGGACAGCAATCAGCCCCAGCATTTT
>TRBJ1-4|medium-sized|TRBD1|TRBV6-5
CASSYGQGPNEKLFF
TGTGCCAGCAGTTACGGACAGGGACCTAATGAAAAACTGTTTTTT
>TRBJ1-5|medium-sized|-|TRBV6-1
CASSEITDQPQHF
TGTGCCAGCAGTGAAATTACCGATCAGCCCCAGCATTTT
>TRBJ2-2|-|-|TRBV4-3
CASSQVGLMNTGELFF
TGTGCCAGCAGCCAGGTTGGACTGATGAACACCGGGGAGCTGTTTTTT
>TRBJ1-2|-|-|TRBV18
CASSPIPAGGENGYTF
TGTGCCAGCTCACCAATCCCTGCTGGAGGGGAAAATGGCTACACCTTC
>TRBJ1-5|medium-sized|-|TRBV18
CASSPARQGLYSNQPQHF
TGTGCCAGCTCACCAGCTAGGCAGGGATTATATAGCAATCAGCCCCAGCATTTT
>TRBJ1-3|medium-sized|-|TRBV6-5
CASSYAKGHNTIYF
TGTGCCAGCAGTTACGCGAAGGGACACAACACCATATATTTT
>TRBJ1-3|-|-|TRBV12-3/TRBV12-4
CASSSQGFGNTIYF
TGTGCCAGCAGTTCTCAGGGATTTGGAAACACCATATATTTT
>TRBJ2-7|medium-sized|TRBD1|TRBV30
CAWSQGQGFLYEQYF
TGTGCCTGGAGCCAGGGACAGGGGTTTCTCTACGAGCAGTACTTC
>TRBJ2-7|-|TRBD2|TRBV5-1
CASSLGLAGGQDEQYF
TGCGCCAGCAGCTTAGGACTAGCGGGGGGGCAAGACGAGCAGTACTTC
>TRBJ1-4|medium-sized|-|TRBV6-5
CASSYSGRVGEKLFF
TGTGCCAGCAGTTACAGTGGCAGGGTTGGTGAAAAACTGTTTTTT
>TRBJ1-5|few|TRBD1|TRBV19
CASISGAGGRWQPQHF
TGTGCCAGTATCTCCGGGGCAGGGGGAAGGTGGCAGCCCCAGCATTTT
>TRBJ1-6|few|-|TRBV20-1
CSASRGSYNSPLHF
TGCAGTGCTAGTAGAGGGAGCTATAATTCACCCCTCCACTTT
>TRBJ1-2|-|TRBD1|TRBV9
CASSTPVAGGLGYTF
TGTGCCAGCAGCACCCCAGTGGCAGGGGGCTTAGGCTACACCTTC
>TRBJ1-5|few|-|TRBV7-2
CASSLAGGEGNQPQHF
TGTGCCAGCAGCTTAGCAGGGGGTGAGGGCAATCAGCCCCAGCATTTT
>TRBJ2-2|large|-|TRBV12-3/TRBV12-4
CASSHEGYTGELFF
TGTGCCAGCAGCCATGAAGGGTACACCGGGGAGCTGTTTTTT
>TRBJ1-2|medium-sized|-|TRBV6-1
CASSEAGSGSYGYTF
TGTGCCAGCAGTGAAGCGGGATCAGGGAGCTATGGCTACACCTTC